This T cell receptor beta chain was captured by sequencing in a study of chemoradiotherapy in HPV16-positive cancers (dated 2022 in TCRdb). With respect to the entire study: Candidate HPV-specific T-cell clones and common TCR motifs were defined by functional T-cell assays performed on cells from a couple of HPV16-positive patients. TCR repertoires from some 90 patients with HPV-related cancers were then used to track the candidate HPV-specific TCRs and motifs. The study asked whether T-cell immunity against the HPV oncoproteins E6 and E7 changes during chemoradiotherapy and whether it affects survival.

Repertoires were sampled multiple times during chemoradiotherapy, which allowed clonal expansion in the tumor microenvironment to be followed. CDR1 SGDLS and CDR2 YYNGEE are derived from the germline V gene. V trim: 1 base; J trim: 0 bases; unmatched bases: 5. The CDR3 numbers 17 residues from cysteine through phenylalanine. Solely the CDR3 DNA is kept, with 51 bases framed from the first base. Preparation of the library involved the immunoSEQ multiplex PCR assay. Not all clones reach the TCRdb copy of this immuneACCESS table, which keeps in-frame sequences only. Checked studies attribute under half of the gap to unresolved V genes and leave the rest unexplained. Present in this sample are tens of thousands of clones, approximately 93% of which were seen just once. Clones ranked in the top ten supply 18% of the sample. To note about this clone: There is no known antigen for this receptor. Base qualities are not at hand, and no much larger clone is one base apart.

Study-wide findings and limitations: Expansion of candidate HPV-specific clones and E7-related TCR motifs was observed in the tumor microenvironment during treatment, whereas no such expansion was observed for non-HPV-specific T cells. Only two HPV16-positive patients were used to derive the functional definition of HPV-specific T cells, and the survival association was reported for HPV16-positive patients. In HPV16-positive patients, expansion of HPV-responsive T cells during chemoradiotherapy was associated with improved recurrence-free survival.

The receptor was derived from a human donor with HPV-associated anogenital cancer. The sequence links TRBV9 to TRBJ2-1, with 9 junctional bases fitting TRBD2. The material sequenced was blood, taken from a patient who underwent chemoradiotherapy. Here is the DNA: TGTGCCAGCAGCGTAAGTAGTAGCGGGGGCTCCTACAATGAGCAGTTCTTC. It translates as CASSVSSSGGSYNEQFF.